This T cell receptor beta chain was obtained from a study of naive and memory T cell subsets. Described treatment: skin biopsy from PPD injection site in Mantoux-positive individual. A UMI-containing oligonucleotide was joined by 3' ligation to the TCR cDNA template. This clonotype was recorded at least ten times. Its cognate antigen is unknown. General study results and limits: Far more TCRs reportedly came from tuberculin skin test site biopsies.

Trimming removed 5 bases from V and 5 bases from J, with 5 bases in between. Germline V gene data show CDR1 as SGHTA and CDR2 as FQGTGA. The CDR3 has 11 amino acids. Ligated cDNA underwent four rounds of PCR with nested alpha and beta constant region primers and SP2. TCRdb itself ran the UMI-ligation and nested PCR reads through MiXCR, one entry per CDR3 protein. The table lists about 37,000 distinct CDR3 sequences, roughly 11% of them singletons. The sample consisted of skin, taken from a tuberculin skin test site. This sequence originates from an adult in good health. The chain carries TRBV7-3 and TRBJ2-3; D gene ambiguous. The CDR3 here is CASSQEDTQYF. The CDR3 DNA reads as TGTGCCAGCAGCCAAGAAGATACGCAGTATTTT.